Below are 9 T cell receptor beta chains sequenced from a single sample in a study of blood T cell repertoires in COVID-19. The data were produced by immunoSEQ multiplex PCR, yet TCRdb's version contains in-frame clones alone and is incomplete. Here the sample spans about 85,000 clones, about 86% being singletons. Sequenced sample: peripheral blood. The receptors shown here come from a man in his 60s with acute or convalescent COVID-19.

The chain recombines TRBV24-1 with TRBJ1-2; 8 bases map to TRBD1. V dropped 7 bases and J dropped 2; count of bases not matched to a gene: 5. Germline V gene data show CDR1 as KGHDR and CDR2 as SFDVKD. There are 14 residues in the CDR3. CDR3 nucleotides: TGTGCCACCAGGCCGGGACAGGCGAACTATGGCTACACCTTC. Its protein product is CATRPGQANYGYTF.

This chain joins TRBV7-2 and TRBJ2-3; 9 bases map to TRBD1. CDR3 length: 17 amino acids. With 2 bases clipped from V and 5 bases from J, the junction kept 11 bases outside the gene matches. The germline V gene has CDR1 SGHTA and CDR2 FQGNSA. The CDR3 coding sequence is TGTGCCAGCAGCTTATCTCCCCCCGGGACAGGGAGAGATACGCAGTATTTT. This encodes CASSLSPPGTGRDTQYF.

This chain connects TRBV6-2 or TRBV6-3 to TRBJ1-1; TRBD1 matches 7 bases. V dropped 3 bases and J dropped 5; count of bases not matched to a gene: 3. CDR1 and CDR2 (germline): MNHEY, SVGEGT. This CDR3 contains 13 residues. The CDR3 DNA reads as TGTGCCAGCAGTTATCAGGGGGTAACTGAAGCTTTCTTT. This sequence encodes CASSYQGVTEAFF.

The chain combines TRBV6-6 with TRBJ1-5; maybe TRBD1 (6 bases). Per germline, CDR1 MNHNY and CDR2 SVGAGI (reference sequence). The CDR3 has 14 residues. With 4 bases removed from V and 1 base from J, the gap between germline ends came to 8 bases. CDR3 sequence: CASSFGQSNQPQHF. The CDR3 bases are TGTGCCAGCAGTTTCGGACAGAGCAATCAGCCCCAGCATTTT.

The genes are TRBV5-4 and TRBJ1-2; possible D gene TRBD1, 5 bases. The CDR3 consists of 15 residues. V was cut by 0 bases and J by 2 bases, with 11 bases left in between. CDR1 and CDR2 from the germline V gene are SGHNT and YYREEE (reference sequence). CDR3: CASSLGGRGNYGYTF. The DNA for the CDR3 is TGTGCCAGCAGCTTGGGGGGTCGGGGGAACTATGGCTACACCTTC. Full variable domain (missing parts from reference TRBV5-4 and TRBJ1-2): ETGVTQSPTHLIKTRGQQVTLRCSSQSGHNTVSWYQQALGQGPQFIFQYYREEENGRGNFPPRFSGLQFPNYSSELNVNALELDDSALYLCASSLGGRGNYGYTFGSGTRLTVV.

The rearrangement joins TRBV6-5 to TRBJ2-5; a possible D gene is TRBD1 (5 bases). CDR3 length: 11 residues. Germline V CDR1 and CDR2: MNHEY, SVGAGI. Trimming removed 6 bases from V and 10 bases from J, with 12 bases in between. The CDR3 DNA follows: TGTGCCAGCAGACATGCCAGGGACCAGTACTTC. Protein product: CASRHARDQYF.

The chain recombines TRBV5-1 with TRBJ1-5; 9 nucleotides line up with TRBD1. The CDR3 length is 15 residues. V shed 0 bases and J 7 bases; nucleotides not matched to a gene: 5. Germline V lookup: CDR1 SGHRS, CDR2 YFSETQ. The CDR3 is CASSLGDRVGQPQHF. CDR3 in DNA: TGCGCCAGCAGCTTGGGGGACAGGGTCGGCCAGCCCCAGCATTTT.

The J gene is TRBJ1-2, the V gene TRBV4-3, with 7 bases lining up with TRBD1. V was pared by 4 bases and J by 6 bases, with 14 bases of the junction left unmatched. There are 16 residues in the CDR3. CDR1 and CDR2 from the germline V gene are LGHNA and YSLEER. The DNA of the CDR3 is TGCGCCAGCAGCCTACGAACCACGACAGGGATCGATGGCTACACCTTC. Protein: CASSLRTTTGIDGYTF.

This clone occurred a few times. This chain joins TRBV10-3 and TRBJ1-1; no clear D gene. CDR1 is ENHRY and CDR2 is SYGVKD in the germline V gene. V was shortened by 6 bases and J by 0 bases, with 8 bases between the two germline ends. The CDR3 covers 13 residues. The DNA of the CDR3 is TGTGCCATCAGGGGCAGCATGAACACTGAAGCTTTCTTT. This codes for CAIRGSMNTEAFF.